This T cell receptor beta chain was captured by sequencing in a study of OX40 agonist ivuxolimab in advanced cancers. Study-wide context: Given to patients was ivuxolimab, an agonistic anti-OX40 (CD134) antibody. Patients were infused with ivuxolimab every 2 weeks at 0.01 to 10 mg/kg. Of mixed ages from roughly 23 to 80 and averaging about 65 years, the group was roughly 85% male. The eligibility criteria allowed prior anti-PD-1, anti-PD-L1 or anti-CTLA-4 therapy, and under 50% had some.

V shed 2 bases, J shed 4 bases, and the junction held 10 bases outside the gene matches. Germline values: CDR1 SGHAT, CDR2 FQNNGV. The CDR3 has 17 residues. Profiling relied on immunoSEQ multiplex PCR, and the TCRdb table lists in-frame clones only, not all of them. The sample has around 12,000 clones, approximately 80% seen once. V usage is TRBV11-2 and J usage is TRBJ2-1; TRBD2 matches at 8 bases. The sequence came from an adult with an advanced solid tumor such as melanoma, head and neck, liver or kidney cancer. Sequencing used CD4+ or CD8+ T cells sorted from blood, obtained in a trial of the OX40 agonist ivuxolimab. The CDR3 region has the DNA TGTGCCAGCAGCTTAACACCCCAGCGGGGGCCGTACAATGAGCAGTTCTTC. Amino acids: CASSLTPQRGPYNEQFF. Full variable domain (rest looked up from reference TRBV11-2 and TRBJ2-1): EAGVAQSPRYKIIEKRQSVAFWCNPISGHATLYWYQQILGQGPKLLIQFQNNGVVDDSQLPKDRFSAERLKGVDSTLKIQPAKLEDSAVYLCASSLTPQRGPYNEQFFGPGTRLTVL.